This T cell receptor (beta chain) derives from a study of T-cell memory formation after mild COVID-19. This clonotype was seen more than once but under ten times. Its antigen is currently unknown. TCRdb fed the 5' RACE reads into MiXCR, producing one record per CDR3 protein. The sample records some 210,000 distinct CDR3 sequences, around 25% being singletons. Germline V gives CDR1 SGHTA, CDR2 FQGNSA. V lost 5 bases to trimming and J lost 7 bases, with 8 bases between them. The CDR3 sequence is 12 residues long. Study observations and caveats: Some SARS-CoV-2-responding clones were already detected in memory before infection.

The V gene is TRBV7-2, the J gene TRBJ2-2; no clear D. Sequenced: PBMCs or a T cell subset sorted from them (not recorded which). This sequence was found in an adult woman who had mild COVID-19 (a few samples of this study predate the infection). Cell type and time point are not known. CDR3 loop: CASSPNGGELFF. CDR3 nucleotides: TGTGCCAGCAGCCCCAACGGCGGGGAGCTGTTTTTT.